This T cell receptor (beta chain) was recorded in a study of Graves' ophthalmopathy and Graves' hyperthyroidism. Study conclusions and caveats: The model forecast ophthalmopathy progression, reaching about 70% sensitivity and 72.22% specificity.

The CDR3 totals 15 residues. The germline gives CDR1 SGHRS, CDR2 YFSETQ. The ends lost 0 bases at V and 4 bases at J; junction bases unmatched: 7. As the template, RNA transcripts were used to amplify TCR beta CDR3 regions. HTBI primers primed a first-round RT-PCR, and a second-round multiplex PCR followed. TCRdb re-called the multiplex PCR reads through MiXCR, storing one row per CDR3 protein. The sample has roughly 610,000 distinct CDR3 sequences, 22% seen once. This clonotype was counted many times. Its antigen is not known. Sequenced sample: peripheral blood. The sequence was obtained from a woman between 18 and 29 years old with stable Graves' hyperthyroidism. Some clones in this sample may be carry-over from other donors' samples. The chain employs TRBV5-1 and TRBJ2-7; 7 nucleotides agree with TRBD1. The CDR3 DNA reads as TGCGCCAGCAGCTTGGACCCGGGACAGCCATACGAGCAGTACTTC. The encoded protein is CASSLDPGQPYEQYF.